The 27 T cell receptor beta chains below come from one sample, sequenced in a study of blood T cell repertoires in COVID-19. Produced via immunoSEQ multiplex PCR; TCRdb's table is partial and in-frame only. The data hold roughly 200,000 clones, with about nine tenths observed a single time. Specimen: peripheral blood. The receptor set was obtained from a man aged 40-55 years with acute or convalescent COVID-19.

The rearrangement uses TRBV18 and TRBJ2-1, with 8 bases that match TRBD1. The germline CDR1 and CDR2 sequences are KGHSH and LQKENI. The CDR3 consists of 17 residues. V lost 2 bases and J lost 1; bases outside the gene matches: 7. The CDR3 reads CASSPWLGQGSYNEQFF. CDR3 sequence (DNA): TGTGCCAGCTCACCATGGCTCGGACAGGGTTCCTACAATGAGCAGTTCTTC.

The chain is built from TRBV5-4 and TRBJ2-7; TRBD1 aligns across 8 bases. J gave up 2 bases and V 0 bases, and 7 bases lay outside the gene matches. Germline V gene data show CDR1 as SGHNT and CDR2 as YYREEE (reference sequence). The CDR3 length is 16 residues. CDR3: CASSLVETGAPYEQYF. CDR3 DNA sequence: TGTGCCAGCAGCTTGGTGGAGACAGGGGCCCCCTACGAGCAGTACTTC. The full variable domain, with the rest looked up from reference TRBV5-4 and TRBJ2-7, is ETGVTQSPTHLIKTRGQQVTLRCSSQSGHNTVSWYQQALGQGPQFIFQYYREEENGRGNFPPRFSGLQFPNYSSELNVNALELDDSALYLCASSLVETGAPYEQYFGPGTRLTVT.

The chain is built from TRBV30 and TRBJ1-6, with D perhaps matching TRBD1 (6 bases). CDR1 and CDR2 from the germline V gene are GTSNPN and SVGIG (reference sequence). The CDR3 has 14 amino acids. V lost 2 bases and J 10 bases, leaving 15 bases between the germline ends. The CDR3 reads CAWSLGGADSPLHF. CDR3 DNA sequence: TGTGCCTGGAGTCTGGGGGGGGCTGACTCACCCCTCCACTTT.

The gene calls are TRBV5-1 and TRBJ2-7; 8 positions agree with TRBD1. The ends lost 1 base at V and 3 bases at J; junction bases unmatched: 3. This CDR3 comprises 14 residues. Germline CDR1 reads SGHRS; CDR2 reads YFSETQ. CDR3 amino acids: CASSLLTGDYEQYF. CDR3 bases: TGCGCCAGCAGCTTGCTGACAGGGGACTACGAGCAGTACTTC. The full variable domain, its missing parts supplied by reference TRBV5-1 and TRBJ2-7, is KAGVTQTPRYLIKTRGQQVTLSCSPISGHRSVSWYQQTPGQGLQFLFEYFSETQRNKGNFPGRFSGRQFSNSRSEMNVSTLELGDSALYLCASSLLTGDYEQYFGPGTRLTVT.

The chain couples TRBV7-2 to TRBJ2-7, with 9 bases aligning to TRBD1. This CDR3 comprises 14 residues. With 6 bases clipped from V and 6 bases from J, the junction kept 9 bases outside the gene matches. The germline V gene has CDR1 SGHTA and CDR2 FQGNSA. Here the CDR3 reads CASRSDRGWGEQYF. CDR3 nucleotide sequence: TGTGCCAGCAGATCGGACAGGGGATGGGGCGAGCAGTACTTC.

This sequence joins TRBV5-1 and TRBJ2-5; 9 nucleotides agree with TRBD1. CDR3 length equals 16 residues. The V segment lost 0 bases and the J segment 4 bases; nucleotides outside the gene matches: 7. Per germline, CDR1 SGHRS and CDR2 YFSETQ. CDR3 nucleotide sequence: TGCGCCAGCAGCTTGGAAGGGACAGGGTCCGGAGAGACCCAGTACTTC. This translates into CASSLEGTGSGETQYF.

The chain is built from TRBV19 and TRBJ2-1; 10 positions match TRBD2. The V gene end was trimmed by 7 bases and the J gene end by 3 bases; junction bases not matched to a gene: 6. Germline loops: CDR1 LNHDA, CDR2 SQIVND (reference sequence). The CDR3 runs 15 residues. The CDR3: CASTPSGGNYNEQFF. The CDR3, as DNA: TGTGCCAGTACCCCTAGCGGGGGTAACTACAATGAGCAGTTCTTC.

The rearrangement joins TRBV5-1 to TRBJ2-2; a weak D match, TRBD1 (6 bases). V lost 2 bases and J 6 bases, leaving 8 bases between the germline ends. The CDR3 totals 13 residues. Germline lookup yields CDR1 SGHRS and CDR2 YFSETQ. The CDR3 DNA sequence: TGCGCCAGCAGCTTAGGGGGTGCCGGGGAGCTGTTTTTT. It encodes CASSLGGAGELFF.

This chain connects TRBV15 to TRBJ2-1, with D possibly matching TRBD1 (6 bases). The germline V gene has CDR1 LNHNV and CDR2 YYDKDF (reference sequence). The CDR3 sequence is 13 residues long. The ends were cut back, 4 bases at V and 4 bases at J, with 8 bases in the middle. Here the CDR3 reads CATSNRVYNEQFF. The CDR3 DNA sequence: TGTGCCACCAGCAACAGGGTATACAATGAGCAGTTCTTC.

The gene calls are TRBV3-1 (or the pseudogene TRBV3-2) and TRBJ1-2, with 9 bases lining up with TRBD1. Germline-derived CDR1 and CDR2 are LGHDT and YNNKEL (reference sequence). The CDR3 has 14 residues. Trimming removed 4 bases from V and 2 bases from J; junction bases left unmatched: 2. The CDR3 sequence is CASSRTGGNYGYTF. CDR3 DNA: TGTGCCAGCAGCCGAACAGGGGGCAACTATGGCTACACCTTC.

The chain links TRBV5-1 to TRBJ1-1, with 8 nucleotides matching TRBD1. The germline V gene encodes CDR1 SGHRS and CDR2 YFSETQ. Germline trimming cut 4 bases from V and 7 bases from J; bases unmatched to any gene: 9. The CDR3 extends over 14 amino acids. The chain's CDR3 is CASSVGPGGLEAFF. The CDR3 region has the DNA TGCGCCAGCAGCGTGGGCCCAGGGGGCCTTGAAGCTTTCTTT.

V is TRBV6-5 and J is TRBJ1-5, with a weak D call TRBD1 (5 bases). The V end lost 8 bases, the J end lost 6 bases, and 20 bases lay between the germline ends. Germline lookup yields CDR1 MNHEY and CDR2 SVGAGI. The CDR3 is 15 residues long. This chain's CDR3 is CASGTGPAKGQPQHF. CDR3 sequence (DNA): TGTGCCAGCGGAACAGGACCGGCGAAGGGTCAGCCCCAGCATTTT.

The chain couples TRBV2 to TRBJ1-6, with D maybe TRBD1 (6 bases). V shed 3 bases and J shed 12 bases, with 18 bases lying between them. This CDR3 has 15 residues. Per germline, CDR1 SNHLY and CDR2 FYNNEI. For the CDR3, the DNA is TGTGCCAGCAGTGACCGAGGGGGTGAATTTGGACCCCTCCACTTT. It yields the protein CASSDRGGEFGPLHF.

The V gene is TRBV7-2, the J gene TRBJ2-1, with TRBD2 matching over 12 bases. Unmatched junction bases numbered 2, after V lost 5 bases and J lost 6 bases. This CDR3 is built from 14 residues. Germline assignment: CDR1 SGHTA and CDR2 FQGNSA. The CDR3 sequence is CASSTSGGPNEQFF. The DNA for the CDR3 is TGTGCCAGCAGCACTAGCGGGGGGCCCAATGAGCAGTTCTTC.

Remarks on this clone: Other DNA sequences within the sample encode an identical CDR3. The gene calls are TRBV7-9 and TRBJ1-6; 10 positions agree with TRBD1. Germline CDR1 and CDR2: SEHNR and FQNEAQ (reference sequence). After removal of 5 bases from V and 7 bases from J, the junction contained 5 bases not matched to a gene. This CDR3 comprises 15 residues. The CDR3 reads CASSPPGQGNSPLHF. CDR3 nucleotide sequence: TGTGCCAGCAGCCCTCCGGGACAGGGGAATTCACCCCTCCACTTT.

The CDR3 DNA is TGTGCCAGCAGCTTGAGGCAGGGAGGGGAGACCCAGTACTTC. This gives the protein CASSLRQGGETQYF. The V call is TRBV5-6, the J call TRBJ2-5; TRBD2 matches at 7 bases. Per the germline V gene, CDR1 is SGHDT and CDR2 is YYEEEE. This CDR3 is built from 14 residues. V lost 1 base to trimming and J lost 5 bases; unmatched junction nucleotides: 5. Full variable domain (rest looked up from reference TRBV5-6 and TRBJ2-5): DAGVTQSPTHLIKTRGQQVTLRCSPKSGHDTVSWYQQALGQGPQFIFQYYEEEERQRGNFPDRFSGHQFPNYSSELNVNALLLGDSALYLCASSLRQGGETQYFGPGTRLLVL.

The V and J genes are TRBV19 and TRBJ2-4; a weak D match, TRBD1 (7 bases). V gave up 3 bases and J gave up 6 bases, with 15 bases separating them. This CDR3 is built from 15 residues. Germline values: CDR1 LNHDA, CDR2 SQIVND (reference sequence). The CDR3 protein is CASSILSGGGNIQYF. The CDR3 DNA is TGTGCCAGTAGTATTCTCTCAGGGGGAGGAAACATTCAGTACTTC.

This clone has just one count. The chain recombines TRBV15 with TRBJ2-1; 13 bases agree with TRBD2. There are 17 residues in the CDR3. After removal of 0 bases from V and 4 bases from J, the junction contained 3 bases not matched to a gene. Germline CDR1 reads LNHNV; CDR2 reads YYDKDF (reference sequence). The CDR3 sequence: CATSREQGLAGYNEQFF. The CDR3 nucleotides read TGTGCCACCAGCAGAGAACAGGGACTAGCGGGGTACAATGAGCAGTTCTTC.

V usage is TRBV7-3 and J usage is TRBJ2-1; possibly TRBD1 for D (5 bases). Trimming stripped 1 base from V and 2 bases from J, with 12 bases between. The CDR3 loop spans 16 amino acids. Germline CDR1 SGHTA, CDR2 FQGTGA. CDR3 nucleotide sequence: TGTGCCAGCAGCTTAAGACGTGGGGCCCCCTACAATGAGCAGTTCTTC. The encoded protein is CASSLRRGAPYNEQFF.

This clone appeared a single time. V and J are TRBV28 and TRBJ1-5, with 8 bases identical to TRBD1. The V gene's germline CDR1 is MDHEN and CDR2 SYDVKM. Unmatched junction bases numbered 4, after V lost 6 bases and J lost 6 bases. CDR3 length equals 13 residues. CDR3 sequence (DNA): TGTGCCAGCAGATCGGACAGGGTTCAGCCCCAGCATTTT. Translation gives CASRSDRVQPQHF.

The rearrangement links TRBV5-4 to TRBJ2-7; 9 bases fit TRBD1. The CDR3 has 14 residues. The junction had 3 bases not matched to a gene; V was cut back by 0 bases and J by 5 bases. CDR1 is SGHNT and CDR2 is YYREEE in the germline V gene (reference sequence). CDR3 in amino acids: CASSLVGDRDEQYF. CDR3 nucleotides: TGTGCCAGCAGCTTGGTTGGGGACAGGGACGAGCAGTACTTC.

This clone was seen a few times. The genes are TRBV19 and TRBJ1-6; TRBD1 aligns across 8 bases. Germline CDR1 reads LNHDA; CDR2 reads SQIVND (reference sequence). Trimming took 6 bases from V and 10 from J; bases not matched to a gene: 5. The CDR3 runs 13 residues. This chain's CDR3 is CASRADRASPLHF. The CDR3, as DNA: TGTGCCAGTAGGGCGGACAGGGCCTCACCCCTCCACTTT.

The chain combines TRBV7-8 with TRBJ2-2; 9 bases map to TRBD1. Germline V lookup: CDR1 SGHVS, CDR2 FQNEAQ. The CDR3 is 16 residues long. The J segment lost 5 bases and the V segment lost 1 base, leaving 5 bases of the junction unmatched. This CDR3 reads CASSLVNRGRTGELFF. The CDR3 DNA follows: TGTGCCAGCAGCTTAGTTAACAGGGGGCGAACCGGGGAGCTGTTTTTT.

This chain's CDR3 is CASSARQRSYEQYF. DNA of the CDR3: TGTGCCAGCAGCGCCCGACAACGCTCCTACGAGCAGTACTTC. The rearrangement links TRBV11-2 to TRBJ2-7; unclear D gene. CDR1 is SGHAT, CDR2 FQNNGV, per germline. The CDR3 is made up of 14 amino acids. Between the trimmed V and J ends, which lost 5 bases and 0 bases, there was a span of 11 bases.

The V and J genes are TRBV7-9 and TRBJ1-5; weak D call: TRBD1 (5 bases). The germline V gene encodes CDR1 SEHNR and CDR2 FQNEAQ (reference sequence). The CDR3 length is 15 residues. V was clipped by 5 bases and J by 3 bases, with 14 bases between them. CDR3 in DNA: TGTGCCAGCAGCCCTGACGACAGTACCAATCAGCCCCAGCATTTT. Translated: CASSPDDSTNQPQHF.

The chain links TRBV6-5 to TRBJ1-3; D is ambiguous. CDR3 size: 14 residues. Trimming took 6 bases from V and 0 from J, leaving 9 bases between them. The germline gives CDR1 MNHEY, CDR2 SVGAGI. CDR3 sequence reads: CASRLLSSGNTIYF. The DNA of the CDR3 is TGTGCCAGCAGACTCCTGAGCTCTGGAAACACCATATATTTT.

This clone was counted between two and nine times. The rearrangement links TRBV9 to TRBJ2-2, with D possibly being TRBD1 (5 bases). The CDR3 has 14 amino acids. Germline V gene sequence: CDR1 SGDLS, CDR2 YYNGEE. V was cut by 4 bases and J by 4 bases, with 11 bases left in between. The CDR3 bases are TGTGCCAGCAGCCCCATAGGGGTCACCGGGGAGCTGTTTTTT. Its translation: CASSPIGVTGELFF.